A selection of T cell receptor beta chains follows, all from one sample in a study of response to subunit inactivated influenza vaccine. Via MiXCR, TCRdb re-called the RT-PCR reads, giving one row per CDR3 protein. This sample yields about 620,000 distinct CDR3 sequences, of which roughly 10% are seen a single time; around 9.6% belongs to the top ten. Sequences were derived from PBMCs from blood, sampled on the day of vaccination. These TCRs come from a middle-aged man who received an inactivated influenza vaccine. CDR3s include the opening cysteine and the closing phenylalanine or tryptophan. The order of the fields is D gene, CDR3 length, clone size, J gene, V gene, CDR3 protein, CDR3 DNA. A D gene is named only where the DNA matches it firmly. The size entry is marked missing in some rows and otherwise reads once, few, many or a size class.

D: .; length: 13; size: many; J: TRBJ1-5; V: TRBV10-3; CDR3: CAISPDGDQPQHF; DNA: TGTGCCATCAGCCCGGACGGGGATCAGCCCCAGCATTTT
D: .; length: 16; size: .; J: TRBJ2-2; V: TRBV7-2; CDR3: CASSLPGVEGVGELFF; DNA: TGTGCCAGCAGCCTCCCAGGTGTCGAGGGAGTCGGGGAGCTGTTTTTT
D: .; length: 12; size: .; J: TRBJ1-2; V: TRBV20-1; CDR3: CSARGLDYGYTF; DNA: TGCAGTGCTAGGGGTCTGGACTATGGCTACACCTTC
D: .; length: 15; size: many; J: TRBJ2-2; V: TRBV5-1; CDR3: CASSTSRTNTGELFF; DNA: TGCGCCAGCAGCACCTCTAGGACGAACACCGGGGAGCTGTTTTTT
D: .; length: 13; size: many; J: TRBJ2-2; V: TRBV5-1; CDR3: CASSLAGPGELFF; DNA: TGCGCCAGCAGCTTGGCCGGACCCGGGGAGCTGTTTTTT
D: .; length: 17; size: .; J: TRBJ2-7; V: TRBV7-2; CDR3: CASTVGQVLAEGYEQYF; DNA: TGTGCCAGCACCGTCGGACAGGTGCTAGCGGAAGGCTACGAGCAGTACTTC
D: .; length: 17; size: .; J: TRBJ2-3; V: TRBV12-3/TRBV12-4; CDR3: CASSIPTSLGSTDTQYF; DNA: TGTGCCAGCAGTATACCGACTAGTCTGGGGTCGACAGATACGCAGTATTTT
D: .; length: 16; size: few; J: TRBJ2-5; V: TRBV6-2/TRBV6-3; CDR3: CASSYVARDLQETQYF; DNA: TGTGCCAGCAGTTACGTGGCTCGGGACCTCCAAGAGACCCAGTACTTC
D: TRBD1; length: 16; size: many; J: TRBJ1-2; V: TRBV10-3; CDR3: CAISDNRGTSHYGYTF; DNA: TGTGCCATCAGTGACAACAGGGGGACCTCCCACTATGGCTACACCTTC
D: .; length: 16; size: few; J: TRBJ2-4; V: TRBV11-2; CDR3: CASSPPDRGGKNIQYF; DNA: TGTGCCAGCAGCCCCCCGGATAGGGGCGGCAAAAACATTCAGTACTTC
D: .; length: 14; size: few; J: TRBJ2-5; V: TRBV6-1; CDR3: CASSPRDHQETQYF; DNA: TGTGCCAGCAGTCCCCGGGACCACCAAGAGACCCAGTACTTC
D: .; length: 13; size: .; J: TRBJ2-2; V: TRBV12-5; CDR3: CASGLGHTGELFF; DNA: TGTGCTAGTGGTTTGGGACACACCGGGGAGCTGTTTTTT
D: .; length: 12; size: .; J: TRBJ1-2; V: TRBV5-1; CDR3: CASSLEQYGYTF; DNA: TGCGCCAGCAGCTTGGAGCAGTATGGCTACACCTTC
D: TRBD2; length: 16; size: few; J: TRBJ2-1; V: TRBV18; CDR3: CASSPPKREGYNEQFF; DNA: TGTGCCAGCTCACCACCGAAGCGGGAGGGCTACAATGAGCAGTTCTTC
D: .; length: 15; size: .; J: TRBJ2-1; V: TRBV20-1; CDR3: CSARDYGGSYNEQFF; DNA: TGCAGTGCTAGAGATTACGGGGGTTCCTACAATGAGCAGTTCTTC
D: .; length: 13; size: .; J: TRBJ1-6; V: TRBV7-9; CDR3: CASSLGDTSPLHF; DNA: TGTGCCAGCAGCTTAGGGGACACTTCACCCCTCCACTTT
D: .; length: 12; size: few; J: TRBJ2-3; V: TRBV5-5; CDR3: CASSLESRPQYF; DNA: TGTGCCAGCAGCTTGGAGTCCCGCCCGCAGTATTTT
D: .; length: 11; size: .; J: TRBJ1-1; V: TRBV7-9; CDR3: CATTRGTGAFF; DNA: TGTGCCACCACTAGGGGTACAGGAGCTTTCTTT
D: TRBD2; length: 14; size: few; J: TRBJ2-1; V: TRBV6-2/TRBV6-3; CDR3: CASSFGSGRYEQFF; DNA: TGTGCCAGCAGTTTTGGGAGCGGGAGATATGAGCAGTTCTTC
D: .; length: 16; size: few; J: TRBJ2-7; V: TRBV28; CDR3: CASRPVRTVLTYEQYF; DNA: TGTGCCAGCAGGCCCGTCCGGACAGTACTAACCTACGAGCAGTACTTC
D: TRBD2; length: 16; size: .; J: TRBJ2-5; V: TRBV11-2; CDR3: CASSLTSGTNQETQYF; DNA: TGTGCCAGCAGCTTAACCAGCGGGACGAACCAAGAGACCCAGTACTTC
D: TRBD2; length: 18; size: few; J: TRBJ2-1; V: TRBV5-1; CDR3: CASSLGLAGPPSYNEQFF; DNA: TGCGCCAGCAGCTTAGGACTAGCGGGACCTCCCTCCTACAATGAGCAGTTCTTC